This T cell receptor beta chain was sequenced for a study of T cell responses to AZD1222 COVID-19 vaccine. Study results and limitations: Regions left unmutated in variants are reportedly the target of nearly half of spike-specific TCRs. The span of vaccine-associated CD4 TCRs extended across spike, with dominance at 160-218 and 743-854. Without day 14 samples, only post-peak T cell repertoires were studied. Seropositive status at baseline applied to only 5 or 6 AZD1222 recipients.

This clone was seen only once. The antigen is undetermined. Clones were sequenced by immunoSEQ multiplex PCR, and TCRdb holds only the in-frame ones, with some missing. This table has 100,000 to 150,000 clones, roughly 90% appearing once. The sequence came from an adult in good health. Here the sequenced sample was peripheral blood, taken on day 0 of AZD1222 vaccination.

The CDR3 DNA reads TGTGCCAGCAGCTCTCCCTTGGCCGGGGGGCCCACAGATACGCAGTATTTT. This codes for CASSSPLAGGPTDTQYF. The rearrangement joins TRBV9 to TRBJ2-3; the D gene is possibly TRBD2 (7 bases). V was trimmed by 4 bases and J by 2 bases, leaving 20 bases between them. The CDR3 length is 17 residues. Germline lookup yields CDR1 SGDLS and CDR2 YYNGEE.